This T cell receptor (beta chain) is drawn from a study of T cells after somatic rescue of genetic block. CDR1 is SNHLY and CDR2 is FYNNEI in the germline V gene. The ends were cut back, 9 bases at V and 4 bases at J, with 6 bases in the middle. The CDR3 is made up of 10 amino acids. Using immunoSEQ multiplex PCR, the repertoire was profiled, and TCRdb retains in-frame clones only, with some absent. The sample has about 9,100 clones; 70% to 85% are singletons. V gene TRBV2 combines with J gene TRBJ1-2; possibly TRBD1 for D (6 bases). The source material was peripheral blood mononuclear cells (PBMCs). This sequence originates from a boy aged 5-17 years. Written as DNA, the CDR3 is TGTGCCAGACAGGGCTATGGCTACACCTTC. Encoded protein: CARQGYGYTF.